These T cell receptor beta chains were read from a single sample in a study of blood T cell repertoires in COVID-19. Sequencing used immunoSEQ multiplex PCR; TCRdb keeps in-frame clones, though not all of them. In the table there are around 400,000 clones, about 90% of which are singletons. The sample was peripheral blood. These receptors were obtained from a woman aged 55-69 years with COVID-19, enrolled during active disease. Each CDR3 is given with its conserved first and last residue. A D gene is named only where the DNA matches it firmly. Not every row has a clone size; where given, it reads once, few, many or a size class.

size: NA; V: TRBV5-1; J: TRBJ1-1; D: NA; CDR3: CASSGPGQNTEAFF; DNA: TGCGCCAGCAGCGGACCGGGACAGAACACTGAAGCTTTCTTT
size: NA; V: TRBV27; J: TRBJ1-1; D: NA; CDR3: CASSLYREDTEAFF; DNA: TGTGCCAGCAGTTTGTACAGGGAAGACACTGAAGCTTTCTTT
size: NA; V: TRBV9; J: TRBJ2-3; D: TRBD2; CDR3: CASSPRGTSVGGTDTQYF; DNA: TGTGCCAGCAGCCCCAGGGGGACTAGCGTCGGGGGCACAGATACGCAGTATTTT
size: NA; V: TRBV2; J: TRBJ1-6; D: TRBD1; CDR3: CACKGQGASPLHF; DNA: TGTGCCTGCAAGGGGCAGGGGGCTTCACCCCTCCACTTT
size: NA; V: TRBV7-9; J: TRBJ1-4; D: NA; CDR3: CASSLALRVGNEKLFF; DNA: TGTGCCAGCAGCTTAGCGCTGAGGGTCGGTAATGAAAAACTGTTTTTT
size: NA; V: TRBV6-5; J: TRBJ1-2; D: NA; CDR3: CASSRRPEDGYTF; DNA: TGTGCCAGCAGCCGTCGACCCGAGGATGGCTACACCTTC
size: NA; V: TRBV15; J: TRBJ2-7; D: TRBD1; CDR3: CATSSYTDRGHEQYF; DNA: TGTGCCACCAGCAGCTACACGGACAGGGGCCACGAGCAGTACTTC
size: NA; V: TRBV5-4; J: TRBJ2-3; D: TRBD1; CDR3: CASSQMTGGHTDTQYF; DNA: TGTGCCAGCAGCCAGATGACAGGGGGACACACAGATACGCAGTATTTT
size: NA; V: TRBV6-5; J: TRBJ2-3; D: NA; CDR3: CASNPLASTDTQYF; DNA: TGTGCCAGCAACCCCCTAGCGAGCACAGATACGCAGTATTTT
size: NA; V: TRBV15; J: TRBJ2-4; D: TRBD2; CDR3: CATSRVAPRGAMIGAKNIQYF; DNA: TGTGCCACCAGCAGAGTGGCCCCGCGGGGGGCGATGATCGGAGCCAAAAACATTCAGTACTTC
size: once; V: TRBV5-1; J: TRBJ1-6; D: NA; CDR3: CASSAGGAGLPLHF; DNA: TGCGCCAGCAGCGCCGGGGGGGCAGGGCTACCCCTCCACTTT
size: NA; V: TRBV9; J: TRBJ2-3; D: NA; CDR3: CASSVAAVYTDTQYF; DNA: TGTGCCAGCAGCGTAGCAGCGGTCTACACAGATACGCAGTATTTT
size: NA; V: TRBV5-1; J: TRBJ2-3; D: NA; CDR3: CASRVLGVYTDTQYF; DNA: TGCGCCAGCAGGGTCCTGGGAGTGTACACAGATACGCAGTATTTT
size: once; V: TRBV28; J: TRBJ1-1; D: NA; CDR3: CASSLFRAGTEAFF; DNA: TGTGCCAGCAGTTTATTCAGGGCAGGCACTGAAGCTTTCTTT
size: NA; V: TRBV30; J: TRBJ1-5; D: NA; CDR3: CAWSITQGNQPQHF; DNA: TGTGCCTGGAGTATCACACAAGGCAATCAGCCCCAGCATTTT
size: once; V: TRBV2; J: TRBJ2-5; D: TRBD2; CDR3: CASKIQARGGQETQYF; DNA: TGTGCCAGCAAAATTCAGGCGCGGGGGGGTCAAGAGACCCAGTACTTC
size: NA; V: TRBV6-6; J: TRBJ2-5; D: TRBD1; CDR3: CASSPLGQGVRETQYF; DNA: TGTGCCAGCAGTCCCCTGGGACAGGGGGTCCGAGAGACCCAGTACTTC
size: NA; V: TRBV27; J: TRBJ1-5; D: NA; CDR3: CASSPTSGQPQHF; DNA: TGTGCCAGCAGTCCCACTTCGGGTCAGCCCCAGCATTTT
size: NA; V: TRBV2; J: TRBJ2-7; D: NA; CDR3: CASQTGPPYEQYF; DNA: TGTGCCAGCCAAACAGGGCCCCCCTACGAGCAGTACTTC
size: NA; V: TRBV2; J: TRBJ1-2; D: NA; CDR3: CASMPGTSNYGYTF; DNA: TGTGCCAGCATGCCGGGGACATCTAACTATGGCTACACCTTC
size: NA; V: TRBV6-4; J: TRBJ1-2; D: TRBD1; CDR3: CASRQTGGYGYTF; DNA: TGTGCCAGCAGGCAAACAGGGGGCTACGGCTACACCTTC
size: once; V: TRBV28; J: TRBJ2-7; D: TRBD1; CDR3: CASKLQGSGEQYF; DNA: TGTGCCAGCAAACTACAGGGGTCGGGAGAGCAGTACTTC
size: NA; V: TRBV27; J: TRBJ2-7; D: NA; CDR3: CASSPRSSYEQYF; DNA: TGTGCCAGCAGTCCCAGAAGCTCCTACGAGCAGTACTTC
size: NA; V: TRBV5-1; J: TRBJ2-2; D: TRBD2; CDR3: CASSFLAGDNTGELFF; DNA: TGCGCCAGCAGCTTTCTAGCGGGGGACAACACCGGGGAGCTGTTTTTT
size: NA; V: TRBV4-2; J: TRBJ2-7; D: TRBD2; CDR3: CASSQTSGFAYEQYF; DNA: TGTGCCAGCAGTCAGACTAGCGGGTTCGCCTACGAGCAGTACTTC
size: NA; V: TRBV7-3; J: TRBJ2-5; D: TRBD1; CDR3: CASSQTGGGETQYF; DNA: TGTGCCAGCAGCCAAACAGGGGGAGGAGAGACCCAGTACTTC
size: few; V: TRBV27; J: TRBJ1-2; D: NA; CDR3: CASRRTASNYGYTF; DNA: TGTGCCAGCAGGAGGACAGCTTCTAACTATGGCTACACCTTC
size: NA; V: TRBV5-1; J: TRBJ1-4; D: TRBD1; CDR3: CASSWSGQENEKLFF; DNA: TGCGCCAGCAGCTGGAGCGGACAGGAAAATGAAAAACTGTTTTTT
size: NA; V: TRBV7-8; J: TRBJ2-1; D: TRBD1; CDR3: CASSPRQGAFNEQFF; DNA: TGTGCCAGCAGCCCTCGACAGGGGGCGTTTAATGAGCAGTTCTTC
size: NA; V: TRBV5-1; J: TRBJ1-6; D: NA; CDR3: CASSLVGSSYNSPLHF; DNA: TGCGCCAGCAGCTTGGTGGGGAGCTCCTATAATTCACCCCTCCACTTT
size: NA; V: TRBV6-5; J: TRBJ2-5; D: NA; CDR3: CASWAGATNGGTQYF; DNA: TGTGCCAGCTGGGCAGGCGCCACCAACGGGGGGACCCAGTACTTC